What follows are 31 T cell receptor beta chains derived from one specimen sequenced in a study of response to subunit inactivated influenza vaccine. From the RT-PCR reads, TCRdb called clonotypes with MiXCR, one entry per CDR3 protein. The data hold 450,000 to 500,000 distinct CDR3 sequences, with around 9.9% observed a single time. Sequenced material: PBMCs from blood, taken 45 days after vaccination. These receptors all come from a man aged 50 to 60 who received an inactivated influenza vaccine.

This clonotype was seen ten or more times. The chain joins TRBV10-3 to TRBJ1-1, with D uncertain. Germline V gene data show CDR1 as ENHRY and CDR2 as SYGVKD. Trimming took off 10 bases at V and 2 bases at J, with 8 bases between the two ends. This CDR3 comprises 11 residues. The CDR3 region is CATRDNTEAFF. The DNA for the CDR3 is TGTGCCACCCGGGATAACACTGAAGCTTTCTTT.

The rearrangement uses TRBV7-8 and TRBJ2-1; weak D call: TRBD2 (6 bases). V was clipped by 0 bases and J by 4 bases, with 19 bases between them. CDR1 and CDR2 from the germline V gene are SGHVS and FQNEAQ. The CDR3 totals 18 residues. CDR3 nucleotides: TGTGCCAGCAGCTTAGCGGTGATGGGAGGACTACAATACAATGAGCAGTTCTTC. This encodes CASSLAVMGGLQYNEQFF.

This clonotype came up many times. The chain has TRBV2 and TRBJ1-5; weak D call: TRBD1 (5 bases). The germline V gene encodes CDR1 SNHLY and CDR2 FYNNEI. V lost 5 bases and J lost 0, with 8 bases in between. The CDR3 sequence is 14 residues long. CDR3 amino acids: CASSRDSSNQPQHF. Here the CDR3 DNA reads TGTGCCAGCAGTCGAGACAGTAGCAATCAGCCCCAGCATTTT.

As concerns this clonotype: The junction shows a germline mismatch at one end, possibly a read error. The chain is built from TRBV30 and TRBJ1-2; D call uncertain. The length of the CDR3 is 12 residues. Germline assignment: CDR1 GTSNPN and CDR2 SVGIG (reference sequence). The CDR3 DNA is TGTGCCTGGTCAGGACTGAACTATGCCTACACCTTC. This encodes CAWSGLNYAYTF.

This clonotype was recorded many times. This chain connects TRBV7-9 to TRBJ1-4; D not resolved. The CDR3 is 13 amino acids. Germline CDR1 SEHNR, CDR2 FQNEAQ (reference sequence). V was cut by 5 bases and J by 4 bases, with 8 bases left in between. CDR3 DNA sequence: TGTGCCAGCAGCGTTATCAGTAATGAAAAACTGTTTTTT. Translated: CASSVISNEKLFF.

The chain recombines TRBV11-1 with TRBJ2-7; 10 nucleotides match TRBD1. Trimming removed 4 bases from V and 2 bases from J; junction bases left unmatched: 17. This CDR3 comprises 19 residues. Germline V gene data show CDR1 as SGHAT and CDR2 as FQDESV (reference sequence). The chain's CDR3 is CASSSPLPAGTGVTYEQYF. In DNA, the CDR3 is TGTGCCAGCAGCTCGCCCCTTCCGGCCGGGACAGGGGTCACCTACGAGCAGTACTTC.

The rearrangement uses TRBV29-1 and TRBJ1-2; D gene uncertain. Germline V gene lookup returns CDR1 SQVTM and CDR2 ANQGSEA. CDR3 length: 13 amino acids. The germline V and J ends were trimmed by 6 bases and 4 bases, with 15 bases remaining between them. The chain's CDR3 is CSVSARGSYGYTF. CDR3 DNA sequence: TGCAGCGTGTCTGCTCGGGGAAGCTATGGCTACACCTTC.

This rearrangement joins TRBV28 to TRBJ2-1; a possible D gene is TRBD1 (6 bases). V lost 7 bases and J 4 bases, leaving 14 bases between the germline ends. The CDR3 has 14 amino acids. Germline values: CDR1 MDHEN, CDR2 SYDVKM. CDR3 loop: CASTMGTLYNEQFF. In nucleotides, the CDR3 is TGTGCCAGCACCATGGGGACACTTTACAATGAGCAGTTCTTC.

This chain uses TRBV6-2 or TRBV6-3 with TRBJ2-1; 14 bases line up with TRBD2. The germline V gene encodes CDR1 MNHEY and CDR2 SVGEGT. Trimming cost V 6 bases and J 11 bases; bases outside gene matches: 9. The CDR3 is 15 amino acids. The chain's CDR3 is CASSTWTSGGSQQFF. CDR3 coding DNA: TGTGCCAGCAGCACCTGGACTAGCGGGGGGTCCCAGCAGTTCTTC.

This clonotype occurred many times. In nucleotides, the CDR3 is TGTGCCAGCAGCTACAGCAGAAATGAAAAACTGTTTTTT. Amino acid sequence: CASSYSRNEKLFF. This sequence joins TRBV7-8 and TRBJ1-4; D call uncertain. The V and J ends lost 4 bases and 5 bases respectively, with 8 bases between them. This CDR3 has 13 amino acids. Per the germline V gene, CDR1 is SGHVS and CDR2 is FQNEAQ.

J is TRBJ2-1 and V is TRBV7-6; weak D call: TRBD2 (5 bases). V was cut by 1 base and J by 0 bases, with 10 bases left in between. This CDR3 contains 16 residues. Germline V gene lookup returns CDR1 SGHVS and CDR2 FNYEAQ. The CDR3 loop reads CASSLDTRGSYNEQFF. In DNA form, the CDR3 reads TGTGCCAGCAGCTTAGACACCCGGGGCTCCTACAATGAGCAGTTCTTC.

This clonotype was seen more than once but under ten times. DNA of the CDR3: TGCGCCAGCAGTCCGGACTACCCAAGCACAGATACGCAGTATTTT. Translating gives CASSPDYPSTDTQYF. The rearrangement uses TRBV5-1 and TRBJ2-3, with D maybe TRBD2 (6 bases). The V and J ends lost 5 bases and 0 bases respectively, with 13 bases between them. Germline V CDR1 and CDR2: SGHRS, YFSETQ. The CDR3 length is 15 residues.

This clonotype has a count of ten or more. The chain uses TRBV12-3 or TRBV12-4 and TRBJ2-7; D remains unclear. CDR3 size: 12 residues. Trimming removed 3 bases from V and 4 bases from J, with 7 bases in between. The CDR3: CASSFGQYEQYF. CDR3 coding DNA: TGTGCCAGCAGTTTCGGCCAGTACGAGCAGTACTTC.

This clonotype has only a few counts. CDR3 nucleotide sequence: TGTGCCAGCAGTTACTCGTCAGGAATCAATGAGCAGTTCTTC. This codes for CASSYSSGINEQFF. The gene calls are TRBV6-5 and TRBJ2-1; D gene ambiguous. V was pared by 0 bases and J by 6 bases, with 9 bases between. CDR1 and CDR2 (germline): MNHEY, SVGAGI. The CDR3 covers 14 residues.

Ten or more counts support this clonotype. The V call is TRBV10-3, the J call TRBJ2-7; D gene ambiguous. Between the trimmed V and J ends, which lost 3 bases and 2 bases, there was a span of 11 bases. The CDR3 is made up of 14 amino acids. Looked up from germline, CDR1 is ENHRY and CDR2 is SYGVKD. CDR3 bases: TGTGCCATCAGTGAAGCCGGCAGAGCCTACGAGCAGTACTTC. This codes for CAISEAGRAYEQYF.

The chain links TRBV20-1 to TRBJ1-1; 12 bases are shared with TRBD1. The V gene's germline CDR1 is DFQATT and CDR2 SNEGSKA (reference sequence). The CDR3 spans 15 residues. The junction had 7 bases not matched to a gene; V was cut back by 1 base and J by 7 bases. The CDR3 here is CSARGVGQGASEAFF. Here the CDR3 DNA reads TGCAGTGCTAGAGGGGTGGGACAGGGGGCGAGTGAAGCTTTCTTT.

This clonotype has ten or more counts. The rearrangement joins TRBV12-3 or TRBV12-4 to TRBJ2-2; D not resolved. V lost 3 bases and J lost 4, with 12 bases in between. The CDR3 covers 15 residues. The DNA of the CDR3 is TGTGCCAGCAGTTTTTTCATAGCAGGCACCGGGGAGCTGTTTTTT. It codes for CASSFFIAGTGELFF.

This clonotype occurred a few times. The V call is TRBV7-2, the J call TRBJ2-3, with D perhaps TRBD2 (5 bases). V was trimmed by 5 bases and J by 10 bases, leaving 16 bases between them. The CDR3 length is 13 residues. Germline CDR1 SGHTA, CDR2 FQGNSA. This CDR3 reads CASSQNSGLAQYF. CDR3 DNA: TGTGCCAGCAGCCAAAACAGCGGTCTGGCGCAGTATTTT. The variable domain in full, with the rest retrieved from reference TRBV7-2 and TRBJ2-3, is GAGVSQSPSNKVTEKGKDVELRCDPISGHTALYWYRQSLGQGLEFLIYFQGNSAPDKSGLPSDRFSAERTGGSVSTLTIQRTQQEDSAVYLCASSQNSGLAQYFGPGTRLTVL.

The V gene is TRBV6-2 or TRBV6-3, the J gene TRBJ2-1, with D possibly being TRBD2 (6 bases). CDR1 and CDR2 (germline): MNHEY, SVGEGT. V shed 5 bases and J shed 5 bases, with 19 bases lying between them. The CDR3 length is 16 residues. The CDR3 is CASSKKPSVPHNEQFF. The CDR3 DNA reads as TGTGCCAGCAGTAAGAAACCTAGCGTTCCCCACAATGAGCAGTTCTTC.

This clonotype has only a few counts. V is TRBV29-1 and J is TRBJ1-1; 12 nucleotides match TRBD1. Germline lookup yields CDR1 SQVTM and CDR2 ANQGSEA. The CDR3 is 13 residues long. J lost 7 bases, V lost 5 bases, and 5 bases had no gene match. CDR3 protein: CSVKGQGANEAFF. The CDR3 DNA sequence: TGCAGCGTTAAGGGACAGGGGGCGAATGAAGCTTTCTTT.

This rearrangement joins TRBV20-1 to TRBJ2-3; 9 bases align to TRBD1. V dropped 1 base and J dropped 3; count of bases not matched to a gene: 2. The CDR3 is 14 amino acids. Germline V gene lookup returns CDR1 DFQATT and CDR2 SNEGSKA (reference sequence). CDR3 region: CSARGDRVTDTQYF. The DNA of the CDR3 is TGCAGTGCTAGAGGGGACAGGGTTACAGATACGCAGTATTTT.

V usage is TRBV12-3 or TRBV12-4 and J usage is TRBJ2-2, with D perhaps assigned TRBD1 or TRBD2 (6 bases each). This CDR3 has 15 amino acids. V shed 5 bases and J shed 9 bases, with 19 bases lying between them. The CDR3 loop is CASSLTGKGGRELFF. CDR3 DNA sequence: TGTGCCAGCAGTCTTACAGGGAAAGGAGGGAGGGAGCTGTTTTTT.

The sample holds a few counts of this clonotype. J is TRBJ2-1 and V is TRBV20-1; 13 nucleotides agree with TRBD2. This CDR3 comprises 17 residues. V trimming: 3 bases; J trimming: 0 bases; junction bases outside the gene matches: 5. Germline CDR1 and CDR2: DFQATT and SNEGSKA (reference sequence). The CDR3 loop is CSARTSGGTSSYNEQFF. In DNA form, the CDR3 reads TGCAGTGCTAGGACTAGCGGGGGGACGAGCTCCTACAATGAGCAGTTCTTC.

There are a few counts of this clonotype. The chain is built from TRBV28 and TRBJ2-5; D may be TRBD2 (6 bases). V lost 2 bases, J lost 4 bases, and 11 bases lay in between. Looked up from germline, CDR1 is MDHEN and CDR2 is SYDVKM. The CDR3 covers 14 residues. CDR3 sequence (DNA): TGTGCCAGCAGTTTAGCGGGGAGGCCAGAGACCCAGTACTTC. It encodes CASSLAGRPETQYF.

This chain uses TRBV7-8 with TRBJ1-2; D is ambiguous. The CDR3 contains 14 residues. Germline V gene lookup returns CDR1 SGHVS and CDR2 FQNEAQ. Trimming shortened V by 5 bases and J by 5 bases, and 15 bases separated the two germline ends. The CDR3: CASSPRPKSYGYTF. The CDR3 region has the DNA TGTGCCAGCAGCCCTCGTCCCAAATCGTATGGCTACACCTTC.

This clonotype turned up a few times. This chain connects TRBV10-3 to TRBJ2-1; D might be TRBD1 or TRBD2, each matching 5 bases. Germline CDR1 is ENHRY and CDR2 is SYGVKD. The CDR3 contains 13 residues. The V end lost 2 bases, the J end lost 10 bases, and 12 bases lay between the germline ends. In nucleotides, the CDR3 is TGTGCCATCAGTGAGCCAGGGACCAAAGAGCAGTTCTTC. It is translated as CAISEPGTKEQFF.

CDR3 nucleotides: TGTGCCAGCAGTTTCTTTGGGAACAGGCAGTATTTT. The encoded protein is CASSFFGNRQYF. The chain is built from TRBV12-3 or TRBV12-4 and TRBJ2-3, with unresolved D. V dropped 3 bases and J dropped 11 bases, with 12 bases sitting between them. The CDR3 length is 12 residues.

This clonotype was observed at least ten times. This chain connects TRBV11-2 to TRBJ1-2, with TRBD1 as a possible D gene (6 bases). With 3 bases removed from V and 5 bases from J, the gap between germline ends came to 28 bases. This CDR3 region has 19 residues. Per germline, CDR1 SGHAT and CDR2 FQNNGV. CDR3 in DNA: TGTGCCAGCAGCTTCCCAAAGACCACCAACAGGGAATTTCGGTATGGCTACACCTTC. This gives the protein CASSFPKTTNREFRYGYTF.

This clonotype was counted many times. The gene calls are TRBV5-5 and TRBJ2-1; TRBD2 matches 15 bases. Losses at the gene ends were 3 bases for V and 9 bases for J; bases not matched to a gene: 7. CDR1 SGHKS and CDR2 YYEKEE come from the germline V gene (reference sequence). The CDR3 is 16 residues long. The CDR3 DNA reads TGTGCCAGCAGCTCTGGACTAGCGGGAGGGTGGGGTGAGCAGTTCTTC. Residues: CASSSGLAGGWGEQFF.

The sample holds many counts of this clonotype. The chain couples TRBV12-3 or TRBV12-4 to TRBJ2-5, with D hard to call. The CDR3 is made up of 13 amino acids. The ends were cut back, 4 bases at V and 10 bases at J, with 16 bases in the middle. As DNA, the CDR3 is TGTGCCAGCAGTTCCGGGCCAGTGGTGGACCAGTACTTC. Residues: CASSSGPVVDQYF.

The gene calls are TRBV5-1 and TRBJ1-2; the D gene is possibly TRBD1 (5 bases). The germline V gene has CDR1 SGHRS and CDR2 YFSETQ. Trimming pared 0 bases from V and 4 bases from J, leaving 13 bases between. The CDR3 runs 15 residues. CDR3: CASSLDGRELYGYTF. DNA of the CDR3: TGCGCCAGCAGCTTGGATGGCAGGGAACTCTATGGCTACACCTTC. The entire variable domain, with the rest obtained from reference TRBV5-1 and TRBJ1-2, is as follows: KAGVTQTPRYLIKTRGQQVTLSCSPISGHRSVSWYQQTPGQGLQFLFEYFSETQRNKGNFPGRFSGRQFSNSRSEMNVSTLELGDSALYLCASSLDGRELYGYTFGSGTRLTVV.